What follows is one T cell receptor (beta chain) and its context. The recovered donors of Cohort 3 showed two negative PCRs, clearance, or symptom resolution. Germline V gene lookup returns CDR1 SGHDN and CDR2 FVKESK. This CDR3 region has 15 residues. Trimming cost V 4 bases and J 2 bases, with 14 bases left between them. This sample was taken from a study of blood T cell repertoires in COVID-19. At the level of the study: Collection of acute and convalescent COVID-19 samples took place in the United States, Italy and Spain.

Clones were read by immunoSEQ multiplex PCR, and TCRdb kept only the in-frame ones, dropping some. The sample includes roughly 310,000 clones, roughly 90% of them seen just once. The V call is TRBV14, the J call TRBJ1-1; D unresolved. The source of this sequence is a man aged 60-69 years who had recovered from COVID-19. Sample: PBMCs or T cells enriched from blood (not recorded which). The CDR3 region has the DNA TGTGCCAGCAGCCGACACCCCCCCCTCAACACTGAAGCTTTCTTT. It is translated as CASSRHPPLNTEAFF. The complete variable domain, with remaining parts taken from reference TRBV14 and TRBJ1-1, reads EAGVTQFPSHSVIEKGQTVTLRCDPISGHDNLYWYRRVMGKEIKFLLHFVKESKQDESGMPNNRFLAERTGGTYSTLKVQPAELEDSGVYFCASSRHPPLNTEAFFGQGTRLTVV.